Sequencing of this T cell receptor (beta chain) was carried out in a study of cytotoxic CD8 clonotypes in ibrutinib-treated CLL. Overall study findings and caveats: Sustained-remission patients were sampled at one set of times and progressing patients at different ones.

V shed 0 bases and J shed 8 bases, with 8 bases lying between them. The CDR3 consists of 13 residues. Germline assignment: CDR1 SGHKS and CDR2 YYEKEE (reference sequence). Approximately 2 micrograms of genomic DNA came from cryopreserved PBMCs for TCR beta libraries. Target depth was 1 in 200,000 to 1 in 1 million T cells, about 10x per clonotype. Clones were read by immunoSEQ multiplex PCR, and TCRdb kept only the in-frame ones, dropping some. The sample lists approximately 130,000 clones, around four fifths occurring once. This clone was recorded once. Its antigen is undetermined. The sequence derives from a human donor with chronic lymphocytic leukemia. The rearrangement uses TRBV5-5 and TRBJ1-4; no firm D call. The sequencing used PBMCs, collected after 24 months of ibrutinib treatment. The CDR3: CASSLVGGEKLFF. CDR3 coding DNA: TGTGCCAGCAGCTTGGTTGGAGGGGAAAAACTGTTTTTT. The whole variable domain, remainder taken from reference TRBV5-5 and TRBJ1-4, is DAGVTQSPTHLIKTRGQQVTLRCSPISGHKSVSWYQQVLGQGPQFIFQYYEKEERGRGNFPDRFSARQFPNYSSELNVNALLLGDSALYLCASSLVGGEKLFFGSGTQLSVL.